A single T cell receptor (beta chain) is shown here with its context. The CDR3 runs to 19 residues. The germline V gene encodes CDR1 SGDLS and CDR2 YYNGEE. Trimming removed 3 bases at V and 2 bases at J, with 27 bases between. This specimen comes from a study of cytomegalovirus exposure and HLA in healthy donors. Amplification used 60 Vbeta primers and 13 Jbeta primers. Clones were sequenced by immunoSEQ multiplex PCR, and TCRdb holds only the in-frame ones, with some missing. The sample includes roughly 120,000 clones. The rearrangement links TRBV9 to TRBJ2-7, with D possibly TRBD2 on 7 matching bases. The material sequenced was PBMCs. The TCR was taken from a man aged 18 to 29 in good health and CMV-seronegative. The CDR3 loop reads CASSAPLGSAGDIAYEQYF. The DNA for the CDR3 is TGTGCCAGCAGCGCCCCCTTGGGTTCCGCGGGGGACATAGCCTACGAGCAGTACTTC. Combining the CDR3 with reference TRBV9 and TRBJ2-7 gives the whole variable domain DSGVTQTPKHLITATGQRVTLRCSPRSGDLSVYWYQQSLDQGLQFLIQYYNGEERAKGNILERFSAQQFPDLHSELNLSSLELGDSALYFCASSAPLGSAGDIAYEQYFGPGTRLTVT.